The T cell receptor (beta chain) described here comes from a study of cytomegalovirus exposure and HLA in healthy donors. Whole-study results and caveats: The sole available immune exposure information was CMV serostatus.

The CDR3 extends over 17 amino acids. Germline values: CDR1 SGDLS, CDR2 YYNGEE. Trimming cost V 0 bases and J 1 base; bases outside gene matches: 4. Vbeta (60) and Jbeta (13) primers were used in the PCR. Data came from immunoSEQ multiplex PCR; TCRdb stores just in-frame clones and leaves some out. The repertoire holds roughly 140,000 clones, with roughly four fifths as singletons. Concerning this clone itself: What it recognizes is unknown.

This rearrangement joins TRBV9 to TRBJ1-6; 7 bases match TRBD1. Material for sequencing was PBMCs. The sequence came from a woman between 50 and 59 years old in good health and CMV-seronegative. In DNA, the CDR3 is TGTGCCAGCAGCGTAGATGACAGGGTTTCCTATAATTCACCCCTCCACTTT. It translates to CASSVDDRVSYNSPLHF.